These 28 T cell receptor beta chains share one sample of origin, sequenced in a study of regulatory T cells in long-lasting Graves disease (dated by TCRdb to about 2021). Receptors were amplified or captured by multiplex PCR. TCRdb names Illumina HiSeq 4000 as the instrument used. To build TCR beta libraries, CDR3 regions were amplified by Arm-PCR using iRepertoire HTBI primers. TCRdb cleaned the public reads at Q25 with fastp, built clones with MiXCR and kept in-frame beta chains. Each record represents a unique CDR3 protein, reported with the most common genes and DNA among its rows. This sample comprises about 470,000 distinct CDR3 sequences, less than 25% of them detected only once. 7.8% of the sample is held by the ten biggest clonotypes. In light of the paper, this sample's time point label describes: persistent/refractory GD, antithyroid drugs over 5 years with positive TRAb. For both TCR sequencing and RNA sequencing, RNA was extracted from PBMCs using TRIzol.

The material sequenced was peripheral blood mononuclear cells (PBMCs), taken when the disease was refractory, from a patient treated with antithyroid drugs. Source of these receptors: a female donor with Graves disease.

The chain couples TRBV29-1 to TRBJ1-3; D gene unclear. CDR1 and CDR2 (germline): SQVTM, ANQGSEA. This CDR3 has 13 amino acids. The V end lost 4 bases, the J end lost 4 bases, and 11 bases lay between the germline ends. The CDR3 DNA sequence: TGCAGCGTTGTTTTAGGTTTCGGAAACACCATATATTTT. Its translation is CSVVLGFGNTIYF.

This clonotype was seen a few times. CDR3 amino acids: CATSGGTGLNEQYF. Written as DNA, the CDR3 is TGTGCCACCAGTGGAGGGACAGGGTTAAACGAGCAGTACTTC. The chain couples TRBV24-1 to TRBJ2-7; 9 nucleotides agree with TRBD1. The CDR3 extends over 14 amino acids. The germline CDR1 and CDR2 sequences are KGHDR and SFDVKD. V was clipped by 5 bases and J by 5 bases; unmatched bases: 6.

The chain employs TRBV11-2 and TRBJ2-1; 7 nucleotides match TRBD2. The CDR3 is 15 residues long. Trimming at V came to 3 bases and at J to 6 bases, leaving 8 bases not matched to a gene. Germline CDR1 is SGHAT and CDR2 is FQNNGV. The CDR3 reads CASSFLAEASNEQFF. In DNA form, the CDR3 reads TGTGCCAGCAGCTTTCTAGCGGAAGCCTCCAATGAGCAGTTCTTC.

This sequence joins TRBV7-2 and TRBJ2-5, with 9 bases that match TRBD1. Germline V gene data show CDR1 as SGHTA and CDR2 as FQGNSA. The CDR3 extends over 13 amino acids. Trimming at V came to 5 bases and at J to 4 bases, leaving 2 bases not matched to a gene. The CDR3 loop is CASSPQGAETQYF. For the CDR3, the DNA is TGTGCCAGCAGCCCACAGGGGGCAGAGACCCAGTACTTC.

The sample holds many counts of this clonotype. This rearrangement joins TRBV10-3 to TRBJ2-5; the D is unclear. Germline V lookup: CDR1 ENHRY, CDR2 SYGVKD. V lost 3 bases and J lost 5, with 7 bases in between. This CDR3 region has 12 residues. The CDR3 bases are TGTGCCATCAGTGAAAGGGCGGAGACCCAGTACTTC. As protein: CAISERAETQYF.

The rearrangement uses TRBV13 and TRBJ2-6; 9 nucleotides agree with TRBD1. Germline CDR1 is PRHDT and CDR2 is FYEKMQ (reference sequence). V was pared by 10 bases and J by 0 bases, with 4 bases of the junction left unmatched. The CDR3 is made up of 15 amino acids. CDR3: CATGQGSSGANVLTF. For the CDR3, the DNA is TGTGCCACGGGACAGGGAAGCTCTGGGGCCAACGTCCTGACTTTC.

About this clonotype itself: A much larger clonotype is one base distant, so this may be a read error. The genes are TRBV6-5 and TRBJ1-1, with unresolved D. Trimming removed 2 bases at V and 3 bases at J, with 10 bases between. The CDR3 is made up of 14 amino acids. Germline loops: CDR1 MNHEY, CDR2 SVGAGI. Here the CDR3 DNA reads TGTGCCAGCAGTTACGTCCAGAAGGACACTGAAGCTTTCTTT. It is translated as CASSYVQKDTEAFF.

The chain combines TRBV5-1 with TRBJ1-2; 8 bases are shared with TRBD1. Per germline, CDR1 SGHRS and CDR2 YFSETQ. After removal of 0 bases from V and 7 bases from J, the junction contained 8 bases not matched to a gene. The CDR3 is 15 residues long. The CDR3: CASSLVGTGGGGYTF. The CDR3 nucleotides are TGCGCCAGCAGCTTGGTAGGAACAGGGGGAGGTGGCTACACCTTC. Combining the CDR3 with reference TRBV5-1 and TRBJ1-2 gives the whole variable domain KAGVTQTPRYLIKTRGQQVTLSCSPISGHRSVSWYQQTPGQGLQFLFEYFSETQRNKGNFPGRFSGRQFSNSRSEMNVSTLELGDSALYLCASSLVGTGGGGYTFGSGTRLTVV.

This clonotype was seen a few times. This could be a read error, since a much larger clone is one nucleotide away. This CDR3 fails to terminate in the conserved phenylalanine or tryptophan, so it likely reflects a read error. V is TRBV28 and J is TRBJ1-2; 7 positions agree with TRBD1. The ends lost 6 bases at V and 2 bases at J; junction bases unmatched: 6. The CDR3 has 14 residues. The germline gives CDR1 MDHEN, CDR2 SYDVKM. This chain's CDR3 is CASRVSGQNYGYTL. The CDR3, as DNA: TGTGCCAGCAGAGTATCGGGACAGAACTATGGCTACACCCTC.

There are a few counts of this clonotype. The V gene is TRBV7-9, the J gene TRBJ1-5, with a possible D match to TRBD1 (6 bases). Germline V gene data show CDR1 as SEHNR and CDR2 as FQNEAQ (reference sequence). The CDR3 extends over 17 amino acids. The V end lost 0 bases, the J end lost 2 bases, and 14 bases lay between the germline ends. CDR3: CASSLANPRGGNQPQHF. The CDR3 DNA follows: TGTGCCAGCAGCTTAGCGAACCCCAGGGGAGGCAATCAGCCCCAGCATTTT.

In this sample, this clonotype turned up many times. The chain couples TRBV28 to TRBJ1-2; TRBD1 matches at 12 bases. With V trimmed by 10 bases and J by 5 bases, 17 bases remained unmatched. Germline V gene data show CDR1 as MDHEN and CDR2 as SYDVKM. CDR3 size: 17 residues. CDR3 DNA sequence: TGTGCCATCCTTCCCCCCGGGACAGGGGGCTCTGGGTATGGCTACACCTTC. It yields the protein CAILPPGTGGSGYGYTF.

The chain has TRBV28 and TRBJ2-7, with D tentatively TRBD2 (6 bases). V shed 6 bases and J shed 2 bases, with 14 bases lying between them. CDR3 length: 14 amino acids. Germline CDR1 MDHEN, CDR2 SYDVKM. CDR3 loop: CASSHRDSTYEQYF. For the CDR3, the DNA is TGTGCCAGCAGCCACCGGGACTCAACCTACGAGCAGTACTTC. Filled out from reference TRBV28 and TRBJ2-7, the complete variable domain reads DVKVTQSSRYLVKRTGEKVFLECVQDMDHENMFWYRQDPGLGLRLIYFSYDVKMKEKGDIPEGYSVSREKKERFSLILESASTNQTSMYLCASSHRDSTYEQYFGPGTRLTVT.

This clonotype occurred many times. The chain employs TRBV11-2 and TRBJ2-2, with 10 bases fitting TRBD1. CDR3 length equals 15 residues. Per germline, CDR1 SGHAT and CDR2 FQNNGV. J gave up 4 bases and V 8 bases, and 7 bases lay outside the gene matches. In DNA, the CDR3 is TGTGCCAGCGTCCGACAGGGGGCTGCCACCGGGGAGCTGTTTTTT. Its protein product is CASVRQGAATGELFF.

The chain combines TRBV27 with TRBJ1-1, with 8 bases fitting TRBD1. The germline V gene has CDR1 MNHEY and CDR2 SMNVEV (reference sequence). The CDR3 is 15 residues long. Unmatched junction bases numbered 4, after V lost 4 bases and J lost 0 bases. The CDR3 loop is CASSWDRSLNTEAFF. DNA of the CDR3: TGTGCCAGCAGTTGGGACAGGAGTTTGAACACTGAAGCTTTCTTT.

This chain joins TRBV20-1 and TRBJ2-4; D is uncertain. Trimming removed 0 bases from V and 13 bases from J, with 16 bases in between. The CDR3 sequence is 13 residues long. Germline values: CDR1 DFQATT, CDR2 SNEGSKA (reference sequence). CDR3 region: CSARDLRTSLQYF. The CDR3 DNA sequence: TGCAGTGCTAGAGATCTGAGGACCAGCCTGCAGTACTTC.

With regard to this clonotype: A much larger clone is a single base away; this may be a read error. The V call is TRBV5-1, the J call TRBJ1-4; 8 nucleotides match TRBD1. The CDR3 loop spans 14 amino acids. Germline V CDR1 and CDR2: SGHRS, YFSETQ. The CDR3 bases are TGCGCCAGCGGACCAACAGGGGGTAATGAAAACCTGTTTTTT. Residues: CASGPTGGNENLFF.

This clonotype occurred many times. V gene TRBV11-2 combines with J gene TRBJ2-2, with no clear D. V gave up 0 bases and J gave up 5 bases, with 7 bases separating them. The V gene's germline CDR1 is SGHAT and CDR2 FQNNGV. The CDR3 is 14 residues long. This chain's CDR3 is CASSLETGTGELFF. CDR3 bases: TGTGCCAGCAGCTTAGAGACCGGGACCGGGGAGCTGTTTTTT.

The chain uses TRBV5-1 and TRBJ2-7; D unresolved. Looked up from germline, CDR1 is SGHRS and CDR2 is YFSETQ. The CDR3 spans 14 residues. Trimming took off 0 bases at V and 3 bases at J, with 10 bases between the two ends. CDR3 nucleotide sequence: TGCGCCAGCAGCTTGGGTAAAGGGTTCTACGAGCAGTACTTC. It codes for CASSLGKGFYEQYF.

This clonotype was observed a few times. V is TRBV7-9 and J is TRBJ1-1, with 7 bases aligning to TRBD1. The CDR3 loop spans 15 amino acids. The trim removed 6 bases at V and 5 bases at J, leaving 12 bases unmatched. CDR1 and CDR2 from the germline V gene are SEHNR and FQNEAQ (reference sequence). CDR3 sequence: CASRSSVSRGTEAFF. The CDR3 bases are TGTGCCAGCAGATCTTCAGTCTCCAGGGGGACTGAAGCTTTCTTT.

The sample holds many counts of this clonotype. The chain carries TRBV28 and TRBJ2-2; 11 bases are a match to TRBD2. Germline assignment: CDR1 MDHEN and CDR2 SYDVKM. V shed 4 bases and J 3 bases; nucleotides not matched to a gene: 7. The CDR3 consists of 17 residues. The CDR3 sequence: CASSSQLAGDHTGELFF. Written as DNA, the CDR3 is TGTGCCAGCAGTTCTCAACTAGCGGGAGATCACACCGGGGAGCTGTTTTTT.

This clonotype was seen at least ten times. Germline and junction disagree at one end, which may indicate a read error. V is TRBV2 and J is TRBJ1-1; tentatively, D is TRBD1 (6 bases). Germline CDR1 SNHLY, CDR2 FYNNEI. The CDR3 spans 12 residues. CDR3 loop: CASREGGSEAFF. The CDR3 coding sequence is TGTGCCAGCAGGGAAGGGGGATCTGAAGCTTTCTTT.

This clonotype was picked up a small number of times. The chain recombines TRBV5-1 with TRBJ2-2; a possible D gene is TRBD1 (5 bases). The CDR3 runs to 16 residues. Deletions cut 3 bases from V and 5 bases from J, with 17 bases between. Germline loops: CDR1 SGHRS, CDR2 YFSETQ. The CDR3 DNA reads TGCGCCAGCAGCTCGCCCAGGGTTTCTCCGACCGGGGAGCTGTTTTTT. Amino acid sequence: CASSSPRVSPTGELFF.

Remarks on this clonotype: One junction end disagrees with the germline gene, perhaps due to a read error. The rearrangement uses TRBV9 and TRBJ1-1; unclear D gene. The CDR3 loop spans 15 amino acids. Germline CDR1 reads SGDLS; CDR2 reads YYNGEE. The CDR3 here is CASSVGPQVNTEGFF. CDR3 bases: TGTGCCAGCAGCGTAGGTCCTCAGGTGAACACTGAAGGTTTCTTT.

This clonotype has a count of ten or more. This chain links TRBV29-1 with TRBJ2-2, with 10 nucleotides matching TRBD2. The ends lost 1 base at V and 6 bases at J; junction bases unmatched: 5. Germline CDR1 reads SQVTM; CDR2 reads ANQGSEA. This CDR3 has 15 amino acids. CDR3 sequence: CSVEGLAGGAGELFF. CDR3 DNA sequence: TGCAGCGTTGAAGGCTTAGCGGGAGGCGCCGGGGAGCTGTTTTTT.

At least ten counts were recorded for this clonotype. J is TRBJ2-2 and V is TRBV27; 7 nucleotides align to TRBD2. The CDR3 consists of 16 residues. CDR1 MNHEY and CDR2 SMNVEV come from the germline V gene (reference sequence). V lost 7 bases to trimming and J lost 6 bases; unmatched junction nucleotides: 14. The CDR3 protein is CASKWGKLGGSGELFF. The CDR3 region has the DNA TGTGCCAGCAAGTGGGGTAAACTCGGGGGGTCCGGGGAGCTGTTTTTT.

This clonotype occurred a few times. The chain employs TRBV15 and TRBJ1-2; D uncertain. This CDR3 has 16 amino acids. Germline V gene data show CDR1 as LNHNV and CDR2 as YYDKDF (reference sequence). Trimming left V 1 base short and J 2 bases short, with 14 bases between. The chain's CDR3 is CATSRGVGVRNYGYTF. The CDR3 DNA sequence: TGTGCCACCAGCAGAGGAGTTGGGGTGAGAAACTATGGCTACACCTTC.

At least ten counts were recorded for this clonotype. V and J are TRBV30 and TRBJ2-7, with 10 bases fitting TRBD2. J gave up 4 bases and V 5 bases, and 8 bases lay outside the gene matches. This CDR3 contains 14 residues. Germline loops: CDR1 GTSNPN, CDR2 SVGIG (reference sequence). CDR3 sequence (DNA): TGTGCCTGGCAAGGGGCTAGCGGGAGTTACGAGCAGTACTTC. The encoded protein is CAWQGASGSYEQYF.

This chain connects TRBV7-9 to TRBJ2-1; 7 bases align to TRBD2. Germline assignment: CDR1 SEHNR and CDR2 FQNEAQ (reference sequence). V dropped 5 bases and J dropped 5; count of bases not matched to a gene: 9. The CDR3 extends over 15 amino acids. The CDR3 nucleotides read TGTGCCAGCAGCGGGGAGGGGACCAATAACAATGAGCAGTTCTTC. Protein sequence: CASSGEGTNNNEQFF.